This TCR beta chain was sequenced for a study of T cell repertoires in ileal Crohn's disease. Profiling relied on immunoSEQ multiplex PCR, and the TCRdb table lists in-frame clones only, not all of them. The sample has 15,000 or so clones, about 86% seen once; the top ten hold roughly 5.7%. The CDR3 is 17 amino acids. The germline V gene encodes CDR1 SGHDT and CDR2 YYEEEE. V lost 4 bases to trimming and J lost 8 bases; unmatched junction nucleotides: 20. The sequence was obtained from an adult with Crohn's disease. V is TRBV5-6 and J is TRBJ1-2, with TRBD1 matching over 7 bases. The specimen was ileal tissue. The CDR3 nucleotides read TGTGCCAGCAGCATATTCCGGGACAGCTATTTAGTTGCAGGCTACACCTTC. It specifies CASSIFRDSYLVAGYTF. The variable domain in full, with the rest retrieved from reference TRBV5-6 and TRBJ1-2, is DAGVTQSPTHLIKTRGQQVTLRCSPKSGHDTVSWYQQALGQGPQFIFQYYEEEERQRGNFPDRFSGHQFPNYSSELNVNALLLGDSALYLCASSIFRDSYLVAGYTFGSGTRLTVV.